A single sample gave rise to the 8 T cell receptor beta chains below, sequenced in a study of spatial heterogeneity in lung cancer. The time point was: sample taken at primary tumor resection. No antigens are known for them. Study-level points and caveats: Tracking of tumor mutation counts was seen in expanded intratumoral alpha and beta TCR counts.

TCRdb redid the calling of the 5' RACE reads with MiXCR, one entry per CDR3 protein. Of about 7,900 distinct CDR3 sequences in the sample, roughly 6.5% were seen once. The material was lung tumor tissue, obtained at surgery. The receptors were gathered from a female donor with early-stage non-small cell lung cancer.

This clonotype was counted a few times. This beta chain lies outside the target of a library built for alpha chains; its clone size means little. The genes are TRBV2 and TRBJ2-2; 13 bases map to TRBD2. CDR1 and CDR2 (germline): SNHLY, FYNNEI. This CDR3 has 17 residues. J gave up 8 bases and V 6 bases, and 12 bases lay outside the gene matches. CDR3 in DNA: TGTGCCAGCAGCCGACTAGCGGGAGGCCCCAGGGCGGGGGAGCTGTTTTTT. This sequence encodes CASSRLAGGPRAGELFF.

With respect to this clonotype: With the library built for alpha chains, this beta chain is off target and its frequency is not meaningful. The J gene is TRBJ2-5, the V gene TRBV3-1; possible D gene TRBD2, 5 bases. The CDR3 contains 15 residues. Germline V gives CDR1 LGHDT, CDR2 YNNKEL (reference sequence). V lost 0 bases, J lost 3 bases, and 11 bases lay in between. CDR3 sequence (DNA): TGTGCCAGCAGCCAAGAGTTCAGCGGAGAAGAGACCCAGTACTTC. Amino acids: CASSQEFSGEETQYF.

This clonotype was detected ten times or more. Because this beta chain is a stray read in a library intended to capture alpha chains, its abundance should not be given much weight. The V and J genes are TRBV3-1 and TRBJ1-5, with 9 bases matching TRBD1. CDR3 size: 14 residues. The J segment lost 6 bases and the V segment lost 3 bases, leaving 3 bases of the junction unmatched. The V gene's germline CDR1 is LGHDT and CDR2 YNNKEL (reference sequence). CDR3 protein: CASSQDRGGQPQHF. In nucleotides, the CDR3 is TGTGCCAGCAGCCAGGACAGGGGAGGTCAGCCCCAGCATTTT.

This clonotype is classed as medium-sized. This beta chain is a stray sequence in a library constructed for alpha chains; its clone size is not meaningful. The V and J genes are TRBV3-1 and TRBJ1-2; D not resolved. Germline CDR1 is LGHDT and CDR2 is YNNKEL (reference sequence). This CDR3 has 13 residues. Trimming stripped 1 base from V and 7 bases from J, with 10 bases between. CDR3 DNA: TGTGCCAGCAGCCAAGGAAGTTTAACTGGCTACACCTTC. Amino acid sequence: CASSQGSLTGYTF.

This clonotype has at least ten counts. Within a library made for alpha chains, this beta chain is off target, and its count is uninformative. The chain has TRBV7-3 and TRBJ2-1; TRBD2 agrees at 9 bases. The V segment lost 1 base and the J segment 4 bases; nucleotides outside the gene matches: 2. This CDR3 has 15 residues. The germline V gene has CDR1 SGHTA and CDR2 FQGTGA. As DNA, the CDR3 is TGTGCCAGCAGCTTAAGGACTAGCGAATACAATGAGCAGTTCTTC. It codes for CASSLRTSEYNEQFF.

This clonotype has a count of ten or more. This beta chain was picked up by a library intended for alpha chains and is off target, so its count carries little meaning. The chain combines TRBV11-3 with TRBJ2-1; possible D gene TRBD2, 5 bases. V dropped 1 base and J dropped 2 bases, with 6 bases sitting between them. This CDR3 is 14 amino acids long. Germline V CDR1 and CDR2: SGHNT, YENEEA. The CDR3 DNA follows: TGTGCCAGCAGCTTAGGGACTCCCTACAATGAGCAGTTCTTC. Translated, it gives CASSLGTPYNEQFF.

This clonotype was picked up many times. This beta chain is an unintended read in a library built for alpha chains; its size means little. The chain carries TRBV12-3 or TRBV12-4 and TRBJ1-5, with D hard to call. V dropped 3 bases and J dropped 7 bases, with 10 bases sitting between them. The CDR3 sequence is 13 residues long. CDR3 sequence (DNA): TGTGCCAGCAGTTTGAGGATGAGCCAGCCCCAGCATTTT. This gives the protein CASSLRMSQPQHF.

This clonotype has a count of ten or more. Because the library targeted alpha chains, this beta chain is an off-target read whose size means little. The chain uses TRBV4-1 and TRBJ1-4; D unresolved. This CDR3 has 16 residues. Germline V lookup: CDR1 MGHRA, CDR2 YSYEKL. V was shortened by 1 base and J by 2 bases, with 11 bases between the two germline ends. The CDR3 DNA sequence: TGCGCCAGCAGCCAAGGGTCGGGGTCCACTAATGAAAAACTGTTTTTT. Amino acid sequence: CASSQGSGSTNEKLFF.